This T cell receptor beta chain was found in a study of T cell responses to AZD1222 COVID-19 vaccine. From germline, CDR1 is SGHVS and CDR2 FQNEAQ. V shed 5 bases and J 5 bases; nucleotides not matched to a gene: 6. This CDR3 contains 14 residues. TCRdb's copy holds only in-frame clones and misses some; the assay was immunoSEQ multiplex PCR. The repertoire has about 120,000 clones, roughly 89% of them found once; the top ten carry almost 5.5%. This clone was counted a few times. The sequence was collected from an adult in good health. The starting material was peripheral blood, obtained on day 0 of AZD1222 vaccination. This chain connects TRBV7-8 to TRBJ1-5; 7 bases align to TRBD1. The CDR3 region has the DNA TGTGCCAGCAGCACCCGGACAGGTGATCAGCCCCAGCATTTT. The encoded protein is CASSTRTGDQPQHF.